This entry concerns a single T cell receptor (beta chain). V lost 4 bases, J lost 7 bases, and 7 bases stayed unmatched. Germline CDR1 is MGHRA and CDR2 is YSYEKL. The CDR3 loop spans 13 amino acids. These data come from a study of technical replicates of blood from a few donors. Some clones are missing from TCRdb's copy, which holds only in-frame ones; the method was immunoSEQ multiplex PCR. Here the sample spans approximately 100,000 clones, approximately 96% being singletons. Input material: T cells isolated from PBMCs. The sequence came from a human donor in good health. V and J are TRBV4-1 and TRBJ2-7, with 7 bases identical to TRBD2. The CDR3, as DNA: TGCGCCAGCAGCCCATCCCCGGGGGGTGAGCAGTACTTC. This translates into CASSPSPGGEQYF.